The 5 T cell receptor beta chains reported below all come from one sample, sequenced in a study of blood T cells in healthy people across ages. A J-beta primer mix and a sample-barcoded 5' primer were used in a second PCR of roughly 7 to 12 cycles. TCRdb reanalysed the 5' RACE reads using MiXCR and keeps one entry per CDR3 protein. In the table there are 760,000 or so distinct CDR3 sequences, about 25% of which are singletons. These same records also appear under a second study, on T cells of mothers and their children.

The sample consisted of blood. The origin of the receptors is a boy between 10 and 17 years old in good health.

V is TRBV29-1 and J is TRBJ2-4; the match to TRBD1 covers 8 bases. Germline lookup yields CDR1 SQVTM and CDR2 ANQGSEA. The ends lost 3 bases at V and 8 bases at J; junction bases unmatched: 6. The CDR3 extends over 13 amino acids. The CDR3 DNA reads TGCAGCGTTGAGGGCGACAGGGGTGACATTCAGTACTTC. Encoded protein: CSVEGDRGDIQYF.

The sample holds a few counts of this clonotype. The genes are TRBV12-3 or TRBV12-4 and TRBJ2-7, with 11 bases fitting TRBD1. With 4 bases clipped from V and 4 bases from J, the junction kept 6 bases outside the gene matches. The CDR3 is made up of 15 amino acids. CDR3 nucleotide sequence: TGTGCCAGCAGTTCCCGGGACAGGGGGACTTACGAGCAGTACTTC. It encodes CASSSRDRGTYEQYF.

This clonotype turned up a few times. V and J are TRBV6-6 and TRBJ2-5; possible D gene TRBD2, 6 bases. The CDR3 loop spans 15 amino acids. Germline CDR1 and CDR2: MNHNY and SVGAGI (reference sequence). Deletions cut 7 bases from V and 5 bases from J, with 20 bases between. CDR3 protein: CASTNLGGGWETQYF. As DNA, the CDR3 is TGTGCCAGCACTAATCTTGGGGGAGGTTGGGAGACCCAGTACTTC.

The chain has TRBV4-1 and TRBJ2-5; 10 bases match TRBD2. This CDR3 contains 15 residues. With V trimmed by 3 bases and J by 4 bases, 5 bases remained unmatched. The germline CDR1 and CDR2 sequences are MGHRA and YSYEKL. CDR3 nucleotides: TGCGCCAGCAGCCAGCTAGCGGGAGAGAGAGAGACCCAGTACTTC. Translating gives CASSQLAGERETQYF.

V and J are TRBV7-2 and TRBJ2-5; no firm D call. V lost 1 base and J 3 bases, leaving 12 bases between the germline ends. The CDR3 contains 15 residues. Germline CDR1 and CDR2: SGHTA and FQGNSA. The CDR3 loop is CASSLEGTLEETQYF. DNA for the CDR3: TGTGCCAGCAGCTTAGAGGGAACTCTCGAAGAGACCCAGTACTTC.